These T cell receptor beta chains were read from a single sample in a study of siplizumab effects on memory and regulatory T cells. Data came from immunoSEQ multiplex PCR; TCRdb stores just in-frame clones and leaves some out. This sample yields some 97,000 clones, of which 80% to 95% are seen a single time; around 2.6% belongs to the top ten. Sequencing used CD4+ T cells sorted from blood. These receptors originate from a human donor in good health. Some clones in this sample may be carry-over from other donors' samples. Each CDR3 is given with its conserved first and last residue. A D gene is named only where the DNA matches it firmly. The size of a clone is reported for some rows only, either as once, few or many, or as a class for expanded clones.

J gene: TRBJ2-3
V gene: TRBV6-4
D gene: .
clone size: .
CDR3 DNA: TGTGCCAGCAGTGACTCTGGCCTTAGCACAGATACGCAGTATTTT
CDR3 protein: CASSDSGLSTDTQYF

J gene: TRBJ2-7
V gene: TRBV5-6
D gene: .
clone size: .
CDR3 DNA: TGTGCCAGCAGCCCTAGGGACGGATCCTACGAGCAGTACTTC
CDR3 protein: CASSPRDGSYEQYF

J gene: TRBJ2-1
V gene: TRBV7-9
D gene: .
clone size: .
CDR3 DNA: TGTGCCAGCAGCTTTCCGAGGACTCGGGTCTTTGAGCAGTTCTTC
CDR3 protein: CASSFPRTRVFEQFF

J gene: TRBJ2-1
V gene: TRBV2
D gene: TRBD2
clone size: once
CDR3 DNA: TGTGCCAGCAGTGACGATCTAGCGGAGATAGATGAGCAGTTCTTC
CDR3 protein: CASSDDLAEIDEQFF

J gene: TRBJ2-1
V gene: TRBV7-3
D gene: TRBD2
clone size: .
CDR3 DNA: TGTGCCAGCAGCCCTCTATCGGGAGGATCAAATGAGCAGTTCTTC
CDR3 protein: CASSPLSGGSNEQFF

J gene: TRBJ2-1
V gene: TRBV10-3
D gene: .
clone size: .
CDR3 DNA: TGTGCCATCAGTGAGGTCGTGCGGAATGAGCAGTTCTTC
CDR3 protein: CAISEVVRNEQFF

J gene: TRBJ2-4
V gene: TRBV27
D gene: .
clone size: .
CDR3 DNA: TGTGCCAGCAGTTCCCCCATGGGGCGGCTCGGGAAAACATTTCAGTACTTC
CDR3 protein: CASSSPMGRLGKTFQYF

J gene: TRBJ1-2
V gene: TRBV30
D gene: .
clone size: .
CDR3 DNA: TGTGCCTGGAGTGTGGGGGGATTTGGCTACACCTTC
CDR3 protein: CAWSVGGFGYTF

J gene: TRBJ2-7
V gene: TRBV28
D gene: .
clone size: .
CDR3 DNA: TGTGCCAGCAGTTCTAACAGTTACGAGCAGTACTTC
CDR3 protein: CASSSNSYEQYF

J gene: TRBJ2-5
V gene: TRBV28
D gene: TRBD1
clone size: .
CDR3 DNA: TGTGCCAGCAGTCCGACAGGGCGTTACGAAACCCAGTACTTC
CDR3 protein: CASSPTGRYETQYF

J gene: TRBJ2-7
V gene: TRBV6-5
D gene: TRBD2
clone size: few
CDR3 DNA: TGTGCCAGCAGTTCTAGCGGGGGATCCTACGAGCAGTACTTC
CDR3 protein: CASSSSGGSYEQYF

J gene: TRBJ2-7
V gene: TRBV19
D gene: .
clone size: .
CDR3 DNA: TGTGCCAGTAGTATGTACCTTGGGACCCGCTCCTACGAGCAGTACTTC
CDR3 protein: CASSMYLGTRSYEQYF

J gene: TRBJ2-7
V gene: TRBV2
D gene: .
clone size: .
CDR3 DNA: TGTGCCAGCTGTCTAGCGCTGAGCTCCTACGAGCAGTACTTC
CDR3 protein: CASCLALSSYEQYF

J gene: TRBJ1-2
V gene: TRBV5-3
D gene: .
clone size: .
CDR3 DNA: TGTGCCAGAAGCTTTAATCCGGGACCTTACTATGGCTACACCTTC
CDR3 protein: CARSFNPGPYYGYTF

J gene: TRBJ2-7
V gene: TRBV6-5
D gene: .
clone size: once
CDR3 DNA: TGTGCCAGCAGTCGGACACTCAGCTCCTACGAGCAGTACTTC
CDR3 protein: CASSRTLSSYEQYF

J gene: TRBJ2-1
V gene: TRBV11-3
D gene: .
clone size: .
CDR3 DNA: TGTGCCAGCAGCTTATCACAGGGAGATGAGCAGTTCTTC
CDR3 protein: CASSLSQGDEQFF

J gene: TRBJ2-3
V gene: TRBV25-1
D gene: .
clone size: .
CDR3 DNA: TGTGCCAGCAGTGAGGCTAGGAGGATAGAGTTCGATACGCAGTATTTT
CDR3 protein: CASSEARRIEFDTQYF

J gene: TRBJ2-7
V gene: TRBV23-1
D gene: .
clone size: .
CDR3 DNA: TGCGCCAGCAGTCATGCTCGCAGGTTCGAGGGAGAAGTAGCTTACGAGCAGTACTTC
CDR3 protein: CASSHARRFEGEVAYEQYF

J gene: TRBJ2-7
V gene: TRBV5-1
D gene: .
clone size: once
CDR3 DNA: TGCGCCAGCAGTCCTAGTGGGGGAGCCCAGTACGAGCAGTACTTC
CDR3 protein: CASSPSGGAQYEQYF

J gene: TRBJ2-1
V gene: TRBV18
D gene: TRBD2
clone size: .
CDR3 DNA: TGTGCCAGCTCACCCAATAGAGGCTCAGCGGGAGGGGGCAATGAGCAGTTCTTC
CDR3 protein: CASSPNRGSAGGGNEQFF

J gene: TRBJ2-5
V gene: TRBV6-6
D gene: .
clone size: .
CDR3 DNA: TGTGCCAGCAGTTACGATGGGTTAGTTGGTGAGACCCAGTACTTC
CDR3 protein: CASSYDGLVGETQYF

J gene: TRBJ2-7
V gene: TRBV6-5
D gene: TRBD2
clone size: .
CDR3 DNA: TGTGCCAGCAGTTACGTGGGGGGGAGCTCCTACGAGCAGTACTTC
CDR3 protein: CASSYVGGSSYEQYF

J gene: TRBJ2-2
V gene: TRBV27
D gene: .
clone size: .
CDR3 DNA: TGTGCCAGCAGTTCTCGCCTAGTTGGGACCGGGGAGCTGTTTTTT
CDR3 protein: CASSSRLVGTGELFF

J gene: TRBJ1-1
V gene: TRBV7-9
D gene: .
clone size: .
CDR3 DNA: TGTGCCAGCAGCCAGCTAATATCCGGTGAAGCTTTCTTT
CDR3 protein: CASSQLISGEAFF

J gene: TRBJ1-5
V gene: TRBV2
D gene: .
clone size: .
CDR3 DNA: TGTGCCAGCAGTGATGGAGGGCCCCAGCATTTT
CDR3 protein: CASSDGGPQHF

J gene: TRBJ2-1
V gene: TRBV5-6
D gene: TRBD2
clone size: .
CDR3 DNA: TGTGCCAGCAGCCCCCTCGGGCTAGCGGGAGGCGAGCAGTTCTTC
CDR3 protein: CASSPLGLAGGEQFF

J gene: TRBJ1-4
V gene: TRBV27
D gene: .
clone size: once
CDR3 DNA: TGTGCCAGCAGTTTAAGCTCTATCAATGAAAAACTGTTTTTT
CDR3 protein: CASSLSSINEKLFF

J gene: TRBJ1-5
V gene: TRBV6-5
D gene: .
clone size: .
CDR3 DNA: TGTGCCAGCAGTTACGGGTTTAATCAGCCCCAGCATTTT
CDR3 protein: CASSYGFNQPQHF

J gene: TRBJ2-3
V gene: TRBV7-2
D gene: .
clone size: .
CDR3 DNA: TGTGCCAGCAGCTTAGGGTTGTTCTGGGGCGGGATCACAGATACGCAGTATTTT
CDR3 protein: CASSLGLFWGGITDTQYF

J gene: TRBJ1-5
V gene: TRBV28
D gene: TRBD1
clone size: .
CDR3 DNA: TGTGCCAGCAGGGGACAGGGAAATAATCAGCCCCAGCATTTT
CDR3 protein: CASRGQGNNQPQHF

J gene: TRBJ2-2
V gene: TRBV7-9
D gene: .
clone size: .
CDR3 DNA: TGTGCCAGGGGTATGGGAACGAACACCGGGGAGCTGTTTTTT
CDR3 protein: CARGMGTNTGELFF

J gene: TRBJ2-3
V gene: TRBV5-1
D gene: TRBD2
clone size: .
CDR3 DNA: TGCGCCAGCAGCTTTGGTACTAGCGGGAGCACAGATACGCAGTATTTT
CDR3 protein: CASSFGTSGSTDTQYF

J gene: TRBJ1-2
V gene: TRBV30
D gene: TRBD1
clone size: .
CDR3 DNA: TGTGCCTGGAGGGACAGGGGGCTGAGGTATGGCTACACCTTC
CDR3 protein: CAWRDRGLRYGYTF

J gene: TRBJ2-3
V gene: TRBV28
D gene: .
clone size: .
CDR3 DNA: TGTGCCAGCAGGCCGAGAACAGATACGCAGTATTTT
CDR3 protein: CASRPRTDTQYF

J gene: TRBJ2-7
V gene: TRBV6-1
D gene: TRBD2
clone size: .
CDR3 DNA: TGTGCCAGCAGTGCGTCTAGCGGGAGCATCTACGAGCAGTACTTC
CDR3 protein: CASSASSGSIYEQYF

J gene: TRBJ2-2
V gene: TRBV5-5
D gene: TRBD1
clone size: few
CDR3 DNA: TGTGCCAGCAGCCCCGGGACAGGGTTTTGGCGGGAGCTGTTTTTT
CDR3 protein: CASSPGTGFWRELFF

J gene: TRBJ1-1
V gene: TRBV28
D gene: .
clone size: .
CDR3 DNA: TGTGCCAGCAGTAATGAAGAGTTGGGGGCGAAGAACACTGAAGCTTTCTTT
CDR3 protein: CASSNEELGAKNTEAFF

J gene: TRBJ2-4
V gene: TRBV4-1
D gene: .
clone size: .
CDR3 DNA: TGCGCCAGCAGCCAAGGCGCGCAAAACCTGCGTCTAGCCAAAAACATTCAGTACTTC
CDR3 protein: CASSQGAQNLRLAKNIQYF

J gene: TRBJ2-2
V gene: TRBV4-1
D gene: .
clone size: few
CDR3 DNA: TGCGCCAGCAGCCCTCACTCGGGGGCCACCGGGGAGCTGTTTTTT
CDR3 protein: CASSPHSGATGELFF

J gene: TRBJ2-7
V gene: TRBV5-4
D gene: TRBD1
clone size: .
CDR3 DNA: TGTGCCAGCAGCCGACAGGGAAACGAGTACGAGCAGTACTTC
CDR3 protein: CASSRQGNEYEQYF

J gene: TRBJ2-1
V gene: TRBV7-9
D gene: TRBD2
clone size: .
CDR3 DNA: TGTGCCAGCAGCTTACATTCCAGCGGGAGTGAGCAGTTCTTC
CDR3 protein: CASSLHSSGSEQFF

J gene: TRBJ2-7
V gene: TRBV4-1
D gene: TRBD2
clone size: .
CDR3 DNA: TGCGCCAGCAGCCAAGATCGCCCCGGACTAGCGAATAAAAGGTACGAGCAGTACTTC
CDR3 protein: CASSQDRPGLANKRYEQYF

J gene: TRBJ1-4
V gene: TRBV18
D gene: .
clone size: .
CDR3 DNA: TGTGCCAGCTCATTTGATTGGAACGAAAAACTGTTTTTT
CDR3 protein: CASSFDWNEKLFF

J gene: TRBJ1-2
V gene: TRBV27
D gene: TRBD1
clone size: .
CDR3 DNA: TGTGCCAGCAGTTTCTCACCGGGACAGGGGGCTGGCTACACCTTC
CDR3 protein: CASSFSPGQGAGYTF

J gene: TRBJ2-1
V gene: TRBV5-1
D gene: .
clone size: .
CDR3 DNA: TGCGCCAGCAGCTTCAAGACCTACAATGAGCAGTTCTTC
CDR3 protein: CASSFKTYNEQFF

J gene: TRBJ2-1
V gene: TRBV5-4
D gene: TRBD2
clone size: .
CDR3 DNA: TGTGCCAGCAGCCCCTCCCTGGGCGGGAGTGGCAATGAGCAGTTCTTC
CDR3 protein: CASSPSLGGSGNEQFF